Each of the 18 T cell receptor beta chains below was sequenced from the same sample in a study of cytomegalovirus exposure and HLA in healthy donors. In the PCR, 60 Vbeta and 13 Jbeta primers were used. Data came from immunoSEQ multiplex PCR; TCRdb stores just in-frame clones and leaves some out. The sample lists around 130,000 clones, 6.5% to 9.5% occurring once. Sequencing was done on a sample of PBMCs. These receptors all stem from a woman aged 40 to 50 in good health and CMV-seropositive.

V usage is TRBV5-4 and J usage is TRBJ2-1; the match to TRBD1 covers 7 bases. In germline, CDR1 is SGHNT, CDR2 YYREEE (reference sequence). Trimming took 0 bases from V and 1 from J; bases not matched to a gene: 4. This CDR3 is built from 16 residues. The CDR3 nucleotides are TGTGCCAGCAGCTTGGGCGTACAGGGGTCCTACAATGAGCAGTTCTTC. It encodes CASSLGVQGSYNEQFF.

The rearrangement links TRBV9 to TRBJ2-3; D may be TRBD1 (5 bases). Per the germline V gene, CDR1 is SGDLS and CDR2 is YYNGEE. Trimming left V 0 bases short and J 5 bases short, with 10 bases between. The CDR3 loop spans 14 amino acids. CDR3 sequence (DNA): TGTGCCAGCAGCGTAGCCGCCAGGGTAGATACGCAGTATTTT. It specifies CASSVAARVDTQYF.

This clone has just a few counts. CDR3 sequence reads: CASSLGNSEGYTF. The CDR3 DNA is TGTGCCAGCAGCTTAGGGAATTCCGAGGGATACACCTTC. The V and J genes are TRBV7-9 and TRBJ1-2; D is unresolved. Germline V lookup: CDR1 SEHNR, CDR2 FQNEAQ (reference sequence). Trimming pared 1 base from V and 11 bases from J, leaving 14 bases between. The CDR3 loop spans 13 amino acids.

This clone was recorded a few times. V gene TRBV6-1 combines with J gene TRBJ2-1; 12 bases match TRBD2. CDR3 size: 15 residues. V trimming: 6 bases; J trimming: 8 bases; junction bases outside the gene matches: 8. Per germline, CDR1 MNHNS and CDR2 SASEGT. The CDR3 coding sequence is TGTGCCAGCAGCCCTACTAGCGGGGGGTTCGATGAGCAGTTCTTC. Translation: CASSPTSGGFDEQFF.

CDR3 DNA: TGTGCCAGCAGCAGTACAGGGGGCGATTTTGAAAAACTGTTTTTT. This translates into CASSSTGGDFEKLFF. The rearrangement links TRBV7-8 to TRBJ1-4, with 9 positions matching TRBD1. The CDR3 totals 15 residues. The ends lost 5 bases at V and 7 bases at J; junction bases unmatched: 8. CDR1 and CDR2 (germline): SGHVS, FQNEAQ.

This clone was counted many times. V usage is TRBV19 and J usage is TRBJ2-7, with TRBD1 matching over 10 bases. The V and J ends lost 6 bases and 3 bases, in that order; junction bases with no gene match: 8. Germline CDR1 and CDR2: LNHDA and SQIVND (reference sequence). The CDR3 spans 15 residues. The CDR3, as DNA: TGTGCCAGTAGGGCCGGGACAGGGGCGTTCTACGAGCAGTACTTC. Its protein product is CASRAGTGAFYEQYF.

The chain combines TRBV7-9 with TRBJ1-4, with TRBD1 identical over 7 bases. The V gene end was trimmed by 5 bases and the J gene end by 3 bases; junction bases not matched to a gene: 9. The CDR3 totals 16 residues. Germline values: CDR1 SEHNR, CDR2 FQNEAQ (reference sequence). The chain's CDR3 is CASSLTAGTANEKLFF. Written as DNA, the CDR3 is TGTGCCAGCAGCCTTACAGCCGGGACAGCTAATGAAAAACTGTTTTTT.

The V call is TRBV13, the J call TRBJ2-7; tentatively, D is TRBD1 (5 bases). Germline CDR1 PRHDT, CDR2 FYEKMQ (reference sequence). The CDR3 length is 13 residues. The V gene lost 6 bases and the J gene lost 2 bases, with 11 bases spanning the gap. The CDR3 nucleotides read TGTGCCAGCAGATTGACAGCCACCTACGAGCAGTACTTC. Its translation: CASRLTATYEQYF.

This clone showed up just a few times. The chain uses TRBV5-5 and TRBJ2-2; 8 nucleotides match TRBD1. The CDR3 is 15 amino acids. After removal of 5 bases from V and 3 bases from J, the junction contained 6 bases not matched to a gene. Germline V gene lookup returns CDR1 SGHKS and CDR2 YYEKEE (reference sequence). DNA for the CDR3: TGTGCCAGCAGTGCGGACAGGGCGTACACCGGGGAGCTGTTTTTT. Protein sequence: CASSADRAYTGELFF.

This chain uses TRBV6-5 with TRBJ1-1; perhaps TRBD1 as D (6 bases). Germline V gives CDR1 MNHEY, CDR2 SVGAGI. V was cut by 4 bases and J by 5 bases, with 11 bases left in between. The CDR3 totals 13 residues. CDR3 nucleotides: TGTGCCAGCAGTTTAACAGGGACGACTGAAGCTTTCTTT. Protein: CASSLTGTTEAFF.

The CDR3 coding sequence is TGCGCCAGCAGCTTGGTCATGGGGACTTTAAGATTCTCCTACGAGCAGTACTTC. Translating it yields CASSLVMGTLRFSYEQYF. The V gene is TRBV5-1, the J gene TRBJ2-7, with TRBD2 as a possible D gene (6 bases). The CDR3 contains 18 residues. Germline CDR1 and CDR2: SGHRS and YFSETQ. V lost 0 bases to trimming and J lost 0 bases, with 19 bases between them.

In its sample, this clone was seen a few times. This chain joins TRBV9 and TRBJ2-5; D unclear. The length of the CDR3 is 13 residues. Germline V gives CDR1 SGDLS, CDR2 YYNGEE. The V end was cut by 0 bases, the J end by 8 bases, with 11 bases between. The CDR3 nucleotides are TGTGCCAGCAGCGTAGGTACCGGAGAAACCCAGTACTTC. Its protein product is CASSVGTGETQYF.

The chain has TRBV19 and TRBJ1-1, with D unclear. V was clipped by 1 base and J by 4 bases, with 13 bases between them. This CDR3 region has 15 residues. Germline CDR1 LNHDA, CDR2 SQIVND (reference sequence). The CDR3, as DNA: TGTGCCAGTAGTATAGGGCCGGGGTTGGGCACTGAAGCTTTCTTT. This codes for CASSIGPGLGTEAFF.

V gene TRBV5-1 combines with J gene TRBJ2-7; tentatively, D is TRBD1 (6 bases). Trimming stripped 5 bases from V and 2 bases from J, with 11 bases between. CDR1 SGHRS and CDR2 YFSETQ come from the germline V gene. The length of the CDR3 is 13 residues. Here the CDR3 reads CASRLTGAYEQYF. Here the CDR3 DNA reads TGCGCCAGCAGACTGACAGGCGCCTACGAGCAGTACTTC.

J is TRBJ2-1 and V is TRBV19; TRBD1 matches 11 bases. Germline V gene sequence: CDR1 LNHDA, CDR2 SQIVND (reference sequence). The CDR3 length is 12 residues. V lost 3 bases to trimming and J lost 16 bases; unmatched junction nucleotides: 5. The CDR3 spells CASSMEDRGQFF. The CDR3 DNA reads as TGTGCCAGTAGTATGGAGGACAGGGGGCAATTCTTC.

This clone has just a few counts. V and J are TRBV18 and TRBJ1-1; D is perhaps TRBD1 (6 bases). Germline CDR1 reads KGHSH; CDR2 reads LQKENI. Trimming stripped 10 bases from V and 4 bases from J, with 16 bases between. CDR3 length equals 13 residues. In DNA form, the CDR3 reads TGTGCCACCAATCAGGGGCGAGGCACTGAAGCTTTCTTT. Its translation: CATNQGRGTEAFF.

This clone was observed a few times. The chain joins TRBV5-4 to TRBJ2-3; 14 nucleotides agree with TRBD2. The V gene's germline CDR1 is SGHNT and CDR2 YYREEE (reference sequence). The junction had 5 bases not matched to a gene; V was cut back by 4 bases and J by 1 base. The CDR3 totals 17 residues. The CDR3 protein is CASSGTSGGTGTDTQYF. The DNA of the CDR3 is TGTGCCAGCAGCGGGACTAGCGGGGGAACGGGCACAGATACGCAGTATTTT. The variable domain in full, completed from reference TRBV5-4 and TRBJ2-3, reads ETGVTQSPTHLIKTRGQQVTLRCSSQSGHNTVSWYQQALGQGPQFIFQYYREEENGRGNFPPRFSGLQFPNYSSELNVNALELDDSALYLCASSGTSGGTGTDTQYFGPGTRLTVL.

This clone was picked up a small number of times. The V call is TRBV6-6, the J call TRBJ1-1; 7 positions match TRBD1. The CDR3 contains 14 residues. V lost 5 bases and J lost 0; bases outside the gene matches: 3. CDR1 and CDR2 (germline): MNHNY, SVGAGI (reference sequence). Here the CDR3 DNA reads TGTGCCAGCAGTCTGACAGGGATGAACACTGAAGCTTTCTTT. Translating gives CASSLTGMNTEAFF.